The 19 T cell receptor beta chains given below trace back to one sample, sequenced in a study of blood T cell repertoires in COVID-19. The repertoire was sequenced with immunoSEQ multiplex PCR; TCRdb's copy has only in-frame clones and lacks some. The sample consists of about 190,000 clones, almost 80% of them appearing once. Material for sequencing was peripheral blood. Every receptor here comes from a man in his sixties with active or convalescent COVID-19.

The gene calls are TRBV7-3 and TRBJ2-7; D not resolved. The CDR3 loop spans 14 amino acids. Trimming took off 1 base at V and 0 bases at J, with 7 bases between the two ends. Germline V gene lookup returns CDR1 SGHTA and CDR2 FQGTGA. CDR3 coding DNA: TGTGCCAGCAGCTTAAGGCTGCCCTCCTACGAGCAGTACTTC. Protein: CASSLRLPSYEQYF. Full variable domain (outside the CDR3, taken from reference TRBV7-3 and TRBJ2-7): GAGVSQTPSNKVTEKGKYVELRCDPISGHTALYWYRQSLGQGPEFLIYFQGTGAADDSGLPNDRFFAVRPEGSVSTLKIQRTERGDSAVYLCASSLRLPSYEQYFGPGTRLTVT.

V usage is TRBV7-2 and J usage is TRBJ2-1; 9 bases align to TRBD1. Germline trimming cut 5 bases from V and 8 bases from J; bases unmatched to any gene: 10. The CDR3 length is 15 residues. Germline V gene sequence: CDR1 SGHTA, CDR2 FQGNSA. This CDR3 is CASSLGQGPRYEQFF. The DNA for the CDR3 is TGTGCCAGCAGCCTGGGACAGGGTCCCAGATATGAGCAGTTCTTC.

The chain joins TRBV27 to TRBJ2-7; D might be TRBD1 (6 bases). Trimming stripped 6 bases from V and 2 bases from J, with 11 bases between. CDR3 size: 13 residues. Germline V lookup: CDR1 MNHEY, CDR2 SMNVEV (reference sequence). DNA of the CDR3: TGTGCCAGCAGACAACAGGGTCCCTACGAGCAGTACTTC. Its protein is CASRQQGPYEQYF.

This chain links TRBV7-6 with TRBJ2-2; 7 bases map to TRBD1. Germline CDR1 and CDR2: SGHVS and FNYEAQ. V shed 5 bases, J shed 6 bases, and the junction held 15 bases outside the gene matches. This CDR3 has 17 residues. CDR3 sequence reads: CASSHNQGDNGAGELFF. CDR3 nucleotides: TGTGCCAGCAGCCATAATCAGGGGGACAATGGGGCCGGGGAGCTGTTTTTT.

V is TRBV9 and J is TRBJ1-6; 10 bases are a match to TRBD1. The germline V gene encodes CDR1 SGDLS and CDR2 YYNGEE. This CDR3 spans 12 amino acids. The CDR3 loop reads CPDRGKNSPLHF. CDR3 nucleotide sequence: TGTCCGGACAGGGGGAAAAATTCACCCCTCCACTTT.

This chain joins TRBV25-1 and TRBJ1-4, with 7 bases matching TRBD1. The CDR3 runs to 15 residues. Germline V lookup: CDR1 MGHDK, CDR2 SYGVNS. J gave up 3 bases and V 3 bases, and 4 bases lay outside the gene matches. For the CDR3, the DNA is TGTGCCAGCAGTGATCCGACAGGGTCTAATGAAAAACTGTTTTTT. Protein: CASSDPTGSNEKLFF.

This clone has a handful of counts. The gene calls are TRBV4-2 and TRBJ2-2; D possibly corresponds to TRBD2 (6 bases). The CDR3 spans 15 residues. Germline CDR1 LGHNA, CDR2 YNFKEQ. The V end was cut by 4 bases, the J end by 7 bases, with 16 bases between. CDR3 sequence (DNA): TGTGCCAGCAGCCCGTTGACTAGAAAGCTCGGGGAGCTGTTTTTT. Amino acid sequence: CASSPLTRKLGELFF.

V and J are TRBV18 and TRBJ1-4; D gene unclear. V shed 2 bases and J shed 6 bases, with 4 bases lying between them. This CDR3 spans 12 amino acids. Germline CDR1 reads KGHSH; CDR2 reads LQKENI. The CDR3 bases are TGTGCCAGCTCACCAACGGATGAAAAACTGTTTTTT. It specifies CASSPTDEKLFF.

V and J are TRBV5-1 and TRBJ1-3, with D uncertain. There are 15 residues in the CDR3. Trimming removed 6 bases from V and 0 bases from J, with 13 bases in between. Germline V gene lookup returns CDR1 SGHRS and CDR2 YFSETQ. CDR3 residues: CASTPSGRSGNTIYF. CDR3 bases: TGCGCCAGCACCCCGAGCGGACGCTCTGGAAACACCATATATTTT.

This sequence joins TRBV28 and TRBJ1-1; 11 bases fit TRBD1. The CDR3 spans 15 residues. V lost 4 bases to trimming and J lost 6 bases; unmatched junction nucleotides: 7. Germline CDR1 and CDR2: MDHEN and SYDVKM. CDR3 DNA sequence: TGTGCCAGCAGTTCCCCGGGACAGGGGGGGCCTGAAGCTTTCTTT. Protein product: CASSSPGQGGPEAFF.

There are a few counts of this clone. V is TRBV14 and J is TRBJ2-2, with a possible D match to TRBD2 (6 bases). Looked up from germline, CDR1 is SGHDN and CDR2 is FVKESK. CDR3 size: 18 residues. V was shortened by 4 bases and J by 4 bases, with 22 bases between the two germline ends. CDR3 amino acids: CASSLAGQTYRSTGELFF. In DNA form, the CDR3 reads TGTGCCAGCAGCCTGGCGGGGCAGACATATAGGAGCACCGGGGAGCTGTTTTTT.

V usage is TRBV7-9 and J usage is TRBJ1-5, with unresolved D. The germline V gene encodes CDR1 SEHNR and CDR2 FQNEAQ (reference sequence). Trimming cost V 5 bases and J 3 bases, with 8 bases left between them. The CDR3 spans 13 residues. CDR3: CASSTTDNQPQHF. As DNA, the CDR3 is TGTGCCAGCAGCACCACAGACAATCAGCCCCAGCATTTT.

The chain is built from TRBV21-1 and TRBJ1-4; the table names TRBD1, a call not compared with the DNA. TRBV21-1 is deemed a pseudogene. The CDR3 is 17 residues long. This CDR3 is CASIFRETGATNEKLFF. The CDR3 region has the DNA TGTGCCAGCATCTTCCGGGAGACAGGGGCAACTAATGAAAAACTGTTTTTT.

This clone was seen a few times. J is TRBJ2-3 and V is TRBV5-6, with TRBD2 matching 9 bases. Losses at the gene ends were 9 bases for V and 0 bases for J; bases not matched to a gene: 11. Germline V gives CDR1 SGHDT, CDR2 YYEEEE. This CDR3 comprises 16 residues. CDR3 DNA: TGTGCCACCAGTGGCGGGAGGGCCTCTAGCACAGATACGCAGTATTTT. Its translation: CATSGGRASSTDTQYF.

The chain couples TRBV4-3 to TRBJ1-2; D unclear. Germline CDR1 is LGHNA and CDR2 is YSLEER. The CDR3 runs to 14 residues. V shed 2 bases and J shed 7 bases, with 14 bases lying between them. The DNA for the CDR3 is TGCGCCAGCAGCCAACTTCTAGGCGTGTTTGGCTACACCTTC. Protein sequence: CASSQLLGVFGYTF.

The CDR3 DNA reads as TGTGCCAGCAGCTTAGGACTAGCGGGAGTAGGAGATACGCAGTATTTT. Translation: CASSLGLAGVGDTQYF. This chain joins TRBV7-9 and TRBJ2-3, with 12 bases fitting TRBD2. The J segment lost 5 bases and the V segment lost 1 base, leaving 4 bases of the junction unmatched. CDR1 SEHNR and CDR2 FQNEAQ come from the germline V gene (reference sequence). This CDR3 is built from 16 residues.

The V gene is TRBV6-2 or TRBV6-3, the J gene TRBJ1-1; D is undetermined. The length of the CDR3 is 12 residues. Germline CDR1 and CDR2: MNHEY and SVGEGT. V was cut by 5 bases and J by 3 bases, with 7 bases left in between. CDR3 nucleotide sequence: TGTGCCAGCAGTCCCGACTACACTGAAGCTTTCTTT. Amino acids: CASSPDYTEAFF.

Only a few counts were recorded for this clone. This chain uses TRBV5-4 with TRBJ1-2; D remains unclear. The CDR3 runs 13 residues. The V and J ends lost 4 bases and 4 bases respectively, with 11 bases between them. Germline lookup yields CDR1 SGHNT and CDR2 YYREEE (reference sequence). The CDR3, as DNA: TGTGCCAGCAGCCCCGACATATCCTATGGCTACACCTTC. This sequence encodes CASSPDISYGYTF.

The chain links TRBV6-2 or TRBV6-3 to TRBJ2-1; 7 bases match TRBD2. CDR3 length: 18 residues. V gave up 6 bases and J gave up 0 bases; unmatched junction bases: 14. Germline assignment: CDR1 MNHEY and CDR2 SVGEGT. The CDR3 sequence: CASSPGVAGLSSYNEQFF. The CDR3 DNA reads as TGTGCCAGCAGCCCTGGGGTAGCGGGCTTGAGCTCCTACAATGAGCAGTTCTTC.